A single sample is the source of the 25 T cell receptor beta chains below, sequenced in a study of glioma-infiltrating T cells. The iRepertoire nested amplicon-rescue multiplex PCR amplified TCR alpha and beta CDR3s from RNA. TCRdb used MiXCR to reprocess the multiplex PCR reads, holding one entry per CDR3 protein. The sample holds about 130,000 distinct CDR3 sequences; about 22% are singletons and the top ten take about a quarter. Sequences were obtained from glioma tissue, nonneoplastic brain tissue, or PBMCs (not recorded which). These receptors came from a human donor with low-grade glioma or glioblastoma, undergoing nonglioma brain surgery, or in good health (not recorded which).

V usage is TRBV2 and J usage is TRBJ1-2, with 7 positions matching TRBD1. The CDR3 runs 14 residues. Germline V CDR1 and CDR2: SNHLY, FYNNEI. Losses at the gene ends were 6 bases for V and 4 bases for J; bases not matched to a gene: 8. CDR3 sequence reads: CASRVRDSSYGYTF. DNA of the CDR3: TGTGCCAGCAGGGTCCGGGACAGTTCCTATGGCTACACCTTC.

This clonotype was seen a handful of times. This chain joins TRBV5-4 and TRBJ1-1; D is perhaps TRBD1 (5 bases). Germline V lookup: CDR1 SGHNT, CDR2 YYREEE (reference sequence). The germline V and J ends were trimmed by 4 bases and 1 base, with 11 bases remaining between them. The length of the CDR3 is 14 residues. Here the CDR3 reads CASSVLGGNTEAFF. For the CDR3, the DNA is TGTGCCAGCAGCGTTCTCGGGGGGAACACTGAAGCTTTCTTT. The full variable domain, rest sourced from reference TRBV5-4 and TRBJ1-1, is ETGVTQSPTHLIKTRGQQVTLRCSSQSGHNTVSWYQQALGQGPQFIFQYYREEENGRGNFPPRFSGLQFPNYSSELNVNALELDDSALYLCASSVLGGNTEAFFGQGTRLTVV.

The chain combines TRBV7-9 with TRBJ1-5, with TRBD1 matching over 10 bases. Germline CDR1 and CDR2: SEHNR and FQNEAQ (reference sequence). Trimming at V came to 3 bases and at J to 5 bases, leaving 7 bases not matched to a gene. The CDR3 length is 16 residues. CDR3 DNA: TGTGCCAGCAGCTTTCTCGCCGGGACAGGGGATCAGCCCCAGCATTTT. It yields the protein CASSFLAGTGDQPQHF.

As DNA, the CDR3 is TGTGCCAGCAGCCGCTGGCTCGGAGGGTCAAACATTCAGTACTTC. As protein: CASSRWLGGSNIQYF. The chain is built from TRBV7-2 and TRBJ2-4, with a possible D match to TRBD2 (6 bases). CDR3 length equals 15 residues. Trimming left V 5 bases short and J 6 bases short, with 17 bases between. CDR1 and CDR2 (germline): SGHTA, FQGNSA.

V is TRBV27 and J is TRBJ2-5; D gene unclear. The V end was cut by 0 bases, the J end by 4 bases, with 6 bases between. The CDR3 is made up of 13 amino acids. Germline-derived CDR1 and CDR2 are MNHEY and SMNVEV (reference sequence). The chain's CDR3 is CASSLSGRETQYF. The CDR3 nucleotides read TGTGCCAGCAGTTTATCGGGCCGAGAGACCCAGTACTTC.

This clonotype was seen repeatedly, ten times or more. This rearrangement joins TRBV20-1 to TRBJ2-7; D call uncertain. Germline lookup yields CDR1 DFQATT and CDR2 SNEGSKA (reference sequence). The CDR3 has 13 residues. Trimming shortened V by 7 bases and J by 7 bases, and 20 bases separated the two germline ends. CDR3 sequence reads: CSGSANQRGEQYV. Written as DNA, the CDR3 is TGCAGTGGGTCGGCCAACCAACGTGGGGAGCAGTACGTC.

This clonotype came up many times. V and J are TRBV27 and TRBJ1-1, with D hard to call. CDR1 MNHEY and CDR2 SMNVEV come from the germline V gene (reference sequence). The CDR3 has 13 amino acids. V was clipped by 2 bases and J by 4 bases, with 8 bases between them. CDR3 in DNA: TGTGCCAGCAGTTTAACGGGGTCCACTGAAGCTTTCTTT. Its translation is CASSLTGSTEAFF.

The chain is built from TRBV9 and TRBJ2-1; D unresolved. Trimming pared 0 bases from V and 7 bases from J, leaving 11 bases between. CDR3 length: 14 amino acids. Germline assignment: CDR1 SGDLS and CDR2 YYNGEE. As DNA, the CDR3 is TGTGCCAGCAGCGTAGGTTCGGCCGAGAATGAGCAGTTCTTC. This sequence encodes CASSVGSAENEQFF.

This clonotype appeared a few times. The CDR3 coding sequence is TGTGCCATCAGTGATTTGGGTAACACTGAAGCTTTCTTT. Its translation: CAISDLGNTEAFF. The chain couples TRBV10-3 to TRBJ1-1; no reliable D call. V lost 3 bases, J lost 2 bases, and 7 bases lay in between. CDR3 length equals 13 residues. Germline lookup yields CDR1 ENHRY and CDR2 SYGVKD.

Concerning this clonotype itself: This may stem from a read error, because a much larger clone lies one nucleotide away. This chain joins TRBV4-1 and TRBJ2-1; 7 bases line up with TRBD2. The CDR3 totals 14 residues. Per the germline V gene, CDR1 is MGHRA and CDR2 is YSYEKL. The CDR3 sequence: CASSHGEGYNEQSF. CDR3 bases: TGCGCCAGCAGCCACGGGGAGGGGTACAATGAGCAGTCCTTC.

The table lists this clonotype with many counts. The chain recombines TRBV7-2 with TRBJ2-3; the D is unclear. The ends were cut back, 5 bases at V and 3 bases at J, with 6 bases in the middle. Per the germline V gene, CDR1 is SGHTA and CDR2 is FQGNSA. CDR3 size: 12 residues. In nucleotides, the CDR3 is TGTGCCAGCAGCCCTTATACAGATACGCAGTATTTT. This gives the protein CASSPYTDTQYF.

This clonotype was seen a handful of times. This chain connects TRBV11-2 to TRBJ2-5; D is undetermined. V dropped 0 bases and J dropped 4 bases, with 3 bases sitting between them. Germline CDR1 and CDR2: SGHAT and FQNNGV. CDR3 length: 12 amino acids. CDR3 DNA sequence: TGTGCCAGCAGCTTAGAGGTAGAGACCCAGTACTTC. Translated: CASSLEVETQYF.

The rearrangement joins TRBV7-9 to TRBJ2-1, with 7 bases matching TRBD1. The CDR3 has 14 amino acids. With 1 base clipped from V and 7 bases from J, the junction kept 4 bases outside the gene matches. CDR1 is SEHNR, CDR2 FQNEAQ, per germline (reference sequence). CDR3: CASSLEGAGNEQFF. The CDR3 coding sequence is TGTGCCAGCAGCTTAGAGGGGGCCGGGAATGAGCAGTTCTTC. Combining the CDR3 with reference TRBV7-9 and TRBJ2-1 gives the whole variable domain DTGVSQNPRHKITKRGQNVTFRCDPISEHNRLYWYRQTLGQGPEFLTYFQNEAQLEKSRLLSDRFSAERPKGSFSTLEIQRTEQGDSAMYLCASSLEGAGNEQFFGPGTRLTVL.

Remarks on this clonotype: This may be a read error: a much more frequent sequence differs by one nucleotide. The chain joins TRBV27 to TRBJ2-2; tentatively, D is TRBD2 (5 bases). Germline loops: CDR1 MNHEY, CDR2 SMNVEV (reference sequence). Trimming left V 3 bases short and J 1 base short, with 9 bases between. The CDR3 is 15 amino acids. CDR3 region: CASSFRGRNTGELFF. CDR3 DNA sequence: TGTGCCAGCAGTTTTCGCGGGCGGAACACCGGGGAGCTGTTTTTT.

At least ten counts were recorded for this clonotype. This chain connects TRBV20-1 to TRBJ1-5; no clear D gene. Looked up from germline, CDR1 is DFQATT and CDR2 is SNEGSKA (reference sequence). The germline V and J ends were trimmed by 4 bases and 1 base, with 5 bases remaining between them. There are 12 residues in the CDR3. CDR3 sequence: CSAKQSNQPQHF. The CDR3 region has the DNA TGCAGTGCTAAACAGAGCAATCAGCCCCAGCATTTT.

The gene calls are TRBV20-1 and TRBJ1-3; weak D call: TRBD1 (6 bases). V lost 1 base and J 5 bases, leaving 9 bases between the germline ends. CDR1 is DFQATT, CDR2 SNEGSKA, per germline (reference sequence). The CDR3 totals 13 residues. As DNA, the CDR3 is TGCAGTGCTAGAGTTACAGGGCGAAACACCATATATTTT. It is translated as CSARVTGRNTIYF.

Here the CDR3 reads CASSTPDRGGYTF. The CDR3 nucleotides read TGTGCCAGCAGTACGCCGGACAGGGGAGGCTACACCTTC. V gene TRBV12-3 or TRBV12-4 combines with J gene TRBJ1-2, with 9 nucleotides matching TRBD1. Trimming at V came to 5 bases and at J to 8 bases, leaving 6 bases not matched to a gene. The CDR3 is 13 residues long.

This clonotype showed up many times. This chain joins TRBV15 and TRBJ2-7; 8 bases align to TRBD1. The CDR3 runs to 16 residues. V dropped 1 base and J dropped 3; count of bases not matched to a gene: 8. Germline V gene data show CDR1 as LNHNV and CDR2 as YYDKDF (reference sequence). The CDR3: CATSRVTGGVDYEQYV. CDR3 sequence (DNA): TGTGCCACCAGCAGAGTAACAGGGGGAGTAGACTACGAGCAGTACGTC.

This clonotype was observed many times. The V call is TRBV27, the J call TRBJ2-7; TRBD1 agrees at 7 bases. CDR3 length: 14 amino acids. Trimming removed 6 bases from V and 2 bases from J; junction bases left unmatched: 7. CDR1 and CDR2 from the germline V gene are MNHEY and SMNVEV (reference sequence). The CDR3, as DNA: TGTGCCAGCAGCCAAGGGACAGTGCCCTACGAGCAGTACGTC. Translation: CASSQGTVPYEQYV.

V and J are TRBV2 and TRBJ1-1, with TRBD1 identical over 7 bases. The CDR3 is 14 residues long. The V gene end was trimmed by 7 bases and the J gene end by 5 bases; junction bases not matched to a gene: 10. Germline V gene data show CDR1 as SNHLY and CDR2 as FYNNEI. The CDR3 region has the DNA TGTGCCAGCAAGGGACAGCTCCTTGGAACTGAAGCTTTCTTT. Amino acid sequence: CASKGQLLGTEAFF.

The chain has TRBV7-9 and TRBJ2-1, with D perhaps TRBD2 (6 bases). The CDR3 is 15 amino acids. Trimming shortened V by 1 base and J by 5 bases, and 12 bases separated the two germline ends. The germline CDR1 and CDR2 sequences are SEHNR and FQNEAQ (reference sequence). The CDR3 DNA sequence: TGTGCCAGCAGCTTAGTGGAGGGGCCAAACAATGAGCAGTTCTTC. This gives the protein CASSLVEGPNNEQFF. Full variable domain (remainder filled in from reference TRBV7-9 and TRBJ2-1): DTGVSQNPRHKITKRGQNVTFRCDPISEHNRLYWYRQTLGQGPEFLTYFQNEAQLEKSRLLSDRFSAERPKGSFSTLEIQRTEQGDSAMYLCASSLVEGPNNEQFFGPGTRLTVL.

V and J are TRBV11-2 and TRBJ2-5, with TRBD1 matching 9 bases. The CDR3 has 15 residues. Germline trimming cut 5 bases from V and 4 bases from J; bases unmatched to any gene: 8. The germline V gene encodes CDR1 SGHAT and CDR2 FQNNGV. The CDR3 nucleotides are TGTGCCAGCAGCGTCACGACAGGGGGGGGAGAGACCCAGTACTTC. This codes for CASSVTTGGGETQYF.

This clonotype is a singleton in its sample. One end of the junction is discordant with germline, which a read error may explain. The chain employs TRBV5-1 and TRBJ2-1; 7 bases align to TRBD1. Per germline, CDR1 SGHRS and CDR2 YFSETQ. This CDR3 contains 16 residues. The CDR3 is CASSSTGWVSYNEHFF. CDR3 bases: TGCGCCAGCAGCTCGACAGGGTGGGTCTCCTACAATGAGCATTTCTTC.

This clonotype has at least ten counts. V gene TRBV6-1 combines with J gene TRBJ1-1; D is undetermined. V lost 5 bases and J 12 bases, leaving 16 bases between the germline ends. The germline CDR1 and CDR2 sequences are MNHNS and SASEGT. The CDR3 contains 12 residues. This chain's CDR3 is CASSPRYTETFF. CDR3 DNA sequence: TGTGCCAGCAGTCCCCGGTATACAGAGACTTTCTTT.

This clonotype was recorded a few times. The chain employs TRBV7-8 and TRBJ2-3, with D maybe TRBD1 (5 bases). CDR1 and CDR2 (germline): SGHVS, FQNEAQ. The CDR3 is 14 amino acids. Trimming took off 5 bases at V and 5 bases at J, with 14 bases between the two ends. The CDR3 protein is CASSARPRGDTQYF. Written as DNA, the CDR3 is TGTGCCAGCAGCGCTAGGCCTAGGGGAGATACGCAGTATTTT. The full variable domain, with the rest looked up from reference TRBV7-8 and TRBJ2-3, is GAGVSQSPRYKVAKRGQDVALRCDPISGHVSLFWYQQALGQGPEFLTYFQNEAQLDKSGLPSDRFFAERPEGSVSTLKIQRTQQEDSAVYLCASSARPRGDTQYFGPGTRLTVL.